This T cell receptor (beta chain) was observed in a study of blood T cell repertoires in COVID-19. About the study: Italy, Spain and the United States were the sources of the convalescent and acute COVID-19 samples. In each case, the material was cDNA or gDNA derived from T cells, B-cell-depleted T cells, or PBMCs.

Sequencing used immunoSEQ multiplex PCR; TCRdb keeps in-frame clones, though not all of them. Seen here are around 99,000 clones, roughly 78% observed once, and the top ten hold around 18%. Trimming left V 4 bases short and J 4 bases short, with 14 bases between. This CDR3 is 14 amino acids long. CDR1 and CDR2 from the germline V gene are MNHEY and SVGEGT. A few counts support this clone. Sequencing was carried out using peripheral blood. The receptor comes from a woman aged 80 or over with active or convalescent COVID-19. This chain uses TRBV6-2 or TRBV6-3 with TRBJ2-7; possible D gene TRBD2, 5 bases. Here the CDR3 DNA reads TGTGCCAGCAGTTCGGACGGGTCGGGATACGAGCAGTACTTC. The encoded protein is CASSSDGSGYEQYF.